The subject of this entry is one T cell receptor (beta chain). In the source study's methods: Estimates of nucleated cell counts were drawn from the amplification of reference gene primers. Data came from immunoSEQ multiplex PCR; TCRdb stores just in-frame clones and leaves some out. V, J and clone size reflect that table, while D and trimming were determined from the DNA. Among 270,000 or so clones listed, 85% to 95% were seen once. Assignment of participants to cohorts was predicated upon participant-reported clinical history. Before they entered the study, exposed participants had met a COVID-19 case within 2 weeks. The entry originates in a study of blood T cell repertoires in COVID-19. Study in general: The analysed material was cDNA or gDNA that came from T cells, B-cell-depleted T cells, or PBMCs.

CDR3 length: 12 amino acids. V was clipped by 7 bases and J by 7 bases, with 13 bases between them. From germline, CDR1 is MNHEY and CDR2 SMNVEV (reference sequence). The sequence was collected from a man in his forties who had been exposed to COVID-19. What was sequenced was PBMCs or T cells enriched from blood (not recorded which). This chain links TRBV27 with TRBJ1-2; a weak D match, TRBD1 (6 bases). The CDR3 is CASIGQQGGYTF. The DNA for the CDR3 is TGTGCCAGCATAGGCCAACAGGGTGGCTACACCTTC.